The clone carrying this T cell receptor beta chain was recorded many times. Its target is unknown. The entry originates in a study of T cell repertoires in cytomegalovirus infection. About the research overall: The authors used CMV epitopes that were HLA-C-restricted (recently identified) and HLA-B-restricted (well studied). Public TCR beta signature analysis indicated the presence of both CMV infection and matching HLA type. Study-wide results and limits: Cumulative public TCR beta family frequency identified carriers of CMV plus the relevant HLA. It was HLA-C-restricted CMV-specific TCR beta clonotypes that dominated the response ex vivo.

Germline trimming cut 5 bases from V and 7 bases from J; bases unmatched to any gene: 8. The CDR3 is 16 amino acids. Germline V gives CDR1 SSHAT, CDR2 FNYEAQ (reference sequence). TCRdb ran MiXCR on the reads and lists one entry per CDR3 protein. Of just under 500,000 distinct CDR3 sequences listed, 33% are singletons. This specimen consisted of cultured PBMCs, obtained from culture after CMV antigen stimulation. The chain links TRBV7-7 to TRBJ2-1, with 13 bases matching TRBD2. The sequence derives from a human donor in good health (CMV status not recorded). Some clones in this sample may be carry-over from other donors' samples. The CDR3 sequence: CASSLRTSGRGNEQFF. CDR3 coding DNA: TGTGCCAGCAGCCTAAGAACTAGCGGGAGGGGGAATGAGCAGTTCTTC.